This passage covers 23 T cell receptor beta chains from one sample sequenced in a study of cytomegalovirus exposure and HLA in healthy donors. Sequenced by immunoSEQ multiplex PCR; TCRdb stores in-frame clones only, minus some. Found here are 65,000 to 75,000 clones, approximately 95% of them singletons; the top ten hold roughly 1.6%. The sequenced sample consisted of PBMCs. All receptors derive from a man between 18 and 29 years old in good health and CMV-seropositive.

This clone has only a few counts. The V gene is TRBV10-3, the J gene TRBJ2-7; TRBD2 agrees at 12 bases. V was pared by 6 bases and J by 3 bases, with 9 bases of the junction left unmatched. The length of the CDR3 is 16 residues. From germline, CDR1 is ENHRY and CDR2 SYGVKD. The CDR3 DNA is TGTGCCATCAGAGATAGGACTAGCGGGGCGAACTACGAGCAGTACTTC. Translation: CAIRDRTSGANYEQYF.

Within the sample, this clone is medium-sized. The chain links TRBV9 to TRBJ2-1; TRBD2 might be the D (6 bases). Germline V gene data show CDR1 as SGDLS and CDR2 as YYNGEE. V was pared by 4 bases and J by 3 bases, with 11 bases between. CDR3 size: 14 residues. CDR3 sequence (DNA): TGTGCCAGCAGCCCCTTCGGGGGCTACAATGAGCAGTTCTTC. Protein product: CASSPFGGYNEQFF.

The chain recombines TRBV6-4 with TRBJ2-2; TRBD1 is a possible D gene (5 bases). Germline V gene sequence: CDR1 MRHNA, CDR2 SNTAGT. CDR3 length: 16 amino acids. Trimming shortened V by 8 bases and J by 6 bases, and 22 bases separated the two germline ends. This CDR3 reads CASLRARRVLSGELFF. Written as DNA, the CDR3 is TGTGCCAGCCTGAGAGCGCGCAGGGTTTTATCCGGGGAGCTGTTTTTT.

V usage is TRBV5-1 and J usage is TRBJ2-5; 9 nucleotides agree with TRBD1. From germline, CDR1 is SGHRS and CDR2 YFSETQ. The trim removed 0 bases at V and 3 bases at J, leaving 0 bases unmatched. This CDR3 is built from 14 residues. CDR3 sequence: CASSLGTGEETQYF. The CDR3, as DNA: TGCGCCAGCAGCTTGGGGACAGGGGAAGAGACCCAGTACTTC.

The J gene is TRBJ1-2, the V gene TRBV7-9; 7 nucleotides agree with TRBD1. With V trimmed by 7 bases and J by 4 bases, 9 bases remained unmatched. The CDR3 is 14 residues long. Per germline, CDR1 SEHNR and CDR2 FQNEAQ (reference sequence). The CDR3 is CASTVGAGGYGYTF. In nucleotides, the CDR3 is TGTGCCAGCACCGTGGGGGCAGGGGGCTATGGCTACACCTTC.

The chain carries TRBV19 and TRBJ1-5; a weak D match, TRBD1 (5 bases). Germline V gene lookup returns CDR1 LNHDA and CDR2 SQIVND (reference sequence). The CDR3 has 12 amino acids. Between the trimmed V and J ends, which lost 8 bases and 5 bases, there was a span of 10 bases. DNA of the CDR3: TGTGCCAGTGCGGGGGGTTATCAGCCCCAGCATTTT. Its protein is CASAGGYQPQHF. Full variable domain (missing parts from reference TRBV19 and TRBJ1-5): DGGITQSPKYLFRKEGQNVTLSCEQNLNHDAMYWYRQDPGQGLRLIYYSQIVNDFQKGDIAEGYSVSREKKESFPLTVTSAQKNPTAFYLCASAGGYQPQHFGDGTRLSIL.

This clone was observed a single time. The V call is TRBV28, the J call TRBJ1-5; D is ambiguous. Trimming removed 3 bases at V and 2 bases at J, with 14 bases between. CDR1 is MDHEN and CDR2 is SYDVKM in the germline V gene. The CDR3 is made up of 16 amino acids. The CDR3: CASSLAQTLGNQPQHF. The CDR3 DNA sequence: TGTGCCAGCAGTTTGGCCCAAACCTTGGGCAATCAGCCCCAGCATTTT.

This clone has just one count. This rearrangement joins TRBV4-1 to TRBJ1-5; 7 bases map to TRBD1. J lost 2 bases, V lost 1 base, and 8 bases had no gene match. Germline values: CDR1 MGHRA, CDR2 YSYEKL. The CDR3 runs to 17 residues. CDR3 loop: CASSQGLQGLGNQPQHF. The CDR3 DNA is TGCGCCAGCAGCCAAGGACTACAGGGGCTTGGCAATCAGCCCCAGCATTTT.

The chain couples TRBV5-1 to TRBJ2-5; D remains unclear. This CDR3 spans 13 amino acids. Germline values: CDR1 SGHRS, CDR2 YFSETQ. The V end lost 0 bases, the J end lost 0 bases, and 3 bases lay between the germline ends. The CDR3 DNA reads as TGCGCCAGCAGCTTGGACAACCAAGAGACCCAGTACTTC. Translating gives CASSLDNQETQYF.

The rearrangement uses TRBV30 and TRBJ1-1; D may be TRBD1 (6 bases). CDR1 is GTSNPN, CDR2 SVGIG, per germline (reference sequence). V was cut by 2 bases and J by 2 bases, with 12 bases left in between. The CDR3 covers 14 residues. The CDR3 protein is CAWSPGQSNTEAFF. The CDR3 bases are TGTGCCTGGAGTCCCGGACAGAGCAACACTGAAGCTTTCTTT.

The V and J genes are TRBV11-1 and TRBJ2-7; the match to TRBD2 covers 9 bases. With 5 bases clipped from V and 3 bases from J, the junction kept 5 bases outside the gene matches. In germline, CDR1 is SGHAT, CDR2 FQDESV (reference sequence). The CDR3 is 14 amino acids. The CDR3: CASSAVAGVYEQYF. The CDR3 region has the DNA TGTGCCAGCAGCGCAGTAGCGGGAGTCTACGAGCAGTACTTC. The variable domain in full, with the rest retrieved from reference TRBV11-1 and TRBJ2-7, is EAEVAQSPRYKITEKSQAVAFWCDPISGHATLYWYRQILGQGPELLVQFQDESVVDDSQLPKDRFSAERLKGVDSTLKIQPAELGDSAMYLCASSAVAGVYEQYFGPGTRLTVT.

The chain couples TRBV30 to TRBJ2-5, with TRBD2 as a possible D gene (5 bases). The CDR3 consists of 11 residues. The germline CDR1 and CDR2 sequences are GTSNPN and SVGIG (reference sequence). Trimming pared 8 bases from V and 4 bases from J, leaving 11 bases between. In DNA form, the CDR3 reads TGTGCCCGCGGGCTGGGAGAGACCCAGTACTTC. This encodes CARGLGETQYF.

The chain has TRBV5-4 and TRBJ1-2; maybe TRBD1 (5 bases). Trimming took 3 bases from V and 5 from J, leaving 14 bases between them. The CDR3 contains 14 residues. Looked up from germline, CDR1 is SGHNT and CDR2 is YYREEE (reference sequence). Here the CDR3 DNA reads TGTGCCAGCAGCTCTAATACAGGTTTATATGGCTACACCTTC. Translated, it gives CASSSNTGLYGYTF.

This chain uses TRBV5-1 with TRBJ2-3; D may be TRBD2 (6 bases). Germline V gene sequence: CDR1 SGHRS, CDR2 YFSETQ. V lost 4 bases, J lost 0 bases, and 12 bases lay in between. This CDR3 region has 15 residues. The CDR3 nucleotides read TGCGCCAGCAGCCCCCGGGACTGGAGCACAGATACGCAGTATTTT. Translating gives CASSPRDWSTDTQYF. The full variable domain, rest sourced from reference TRBV5-1 and TRBJ2-3, is KAGVTQTPRYLIKTRGQQVTLSCSPISGHRSVSWYQQTPGQGLQFLFEYFSETQRNKGNFPGRFSGRQFSNSRSEMNVSTLELGDSALYLCASSPRDWSTDTQYFGPGTRLTVL.

The chain uses TRBV29-1 and TRBJ2-7; the D gene is possibly TRBD2 (6 bases). Germline values: CDR1 SQVTM, CDR2 ANQGSEA. The CDR3 extends over 14 amino acids. The V end lost 4 bases, the J end lost 0 bases, and 13 bases lay between the germline ends. DNA for the CDR3: TGCAGCGTTGGGTACAGGAGGGGCTCCTACGAGCAGTACTTC. It is translated as CSVGYRRGSYEQYF.

V and J are TRBV30 and TRBJ2-2, with D possibly matching TRBD1 (6 bases). V dropped 2 bases and J dropped 7 bases, with 14 bases sitting between them. The V gene's germline CDR1 is GTSNPN and CDR2 SVGIG (reference sequence). This CDR3 is built from 14 residues. This CDR3 is CAWSTGRAIGELFF. For the CDR3, the DNA is TGTGCCTGGAGTACAGGGAGAGCAATCGGGGAGCTGTTTTTT.

The table lists this clone with a count of one. The chain links TRBV5-4 to TRBJ2-7; perhaps TRBD1 as D (9 bases). CDR1 and CDR2 from the germline V gene are SGHNT and YYREEE (reference sequence). V was pared by 5 bases and J by 3 bases, with 30 bases between. This CDR3 has 19 amino acids. The CDR3 reads CASSPTGGAFGRADYEQYF. The CDR3 DNA sequence: TGTGCCAGCAGTCCTACAGGGGGCGCTTTCGGGAGGGCCGACTACGAGCAGTACTTC.

The chain has TRBV6-1 and TRBJ2-1, with 7 bases matching TRBD2. CDR1 is MNHNS and CDR2 is SASEGT in the germline V gene. The trim removed 4 bases at V and 9 bases at J, leaving 6 bases unmatched. This CDR3 is built from 13 residues. The CDR3 here is CASSVGSGAEQFF. In DNA form, the CDR3 reads TGTGCCAGCAGTGTGGGGAGCGGGGCTGAGCAGTTCTTC.

V and J are TRBV5-6 and TRBJ2-1; 8 bases fit TRBD1. The CDR3 runs 13 residues. Germline trimming cut 7 bases from V and 5 bases from J; bases unmatched to any gene: 5. Germline lookup yields CDR1 SGHDT and CDR2 YYEEEE. CDR3 nucleotides: TGTGCCAGCTGTAACAGGGGGAACAATGAGCAGTTCTTC. Translated: CASCNRGNNEQFF.

The CDR3 DNA reads as TGTGCCAGCAGCCTAGCGGGAGGGTTCCGCTACGAGCAGTACTTC. It codes for CASSLAGGFRYEQYF. The rearrangement links TRBV5-6 to TRBJ2-7, with 12 nucleotides matching TRBD2. This CDR3 region has 15 residues. Germline V gene data show CDR1 as SGHDT and CDR2 as YYEEEE. V lost 4 bases and J lost 3; bases outside the gene matches: 5.

The rearrangement uses TRBV4-2 and TRBJ2-3; 12 bases match TRBD2. The CDR3 is made up of 16 amino acids. Unmatched junction bases numbered 4, after V lost 4 bases and J lost 2 bases. Germline CDR1 reads LGHNA; CDR2 reads YNFKEQ. In DNA, the CDR3 is TGTGCCAGCAGCCCAGGACTAGCGGGGAACACAGATACGCAGTATTTT. It is translated as CASSPGLAGNTDTQYF.

This chain joins TRBV7-9 and TRBJ2-6, with TRBD1 as a possible D gene (5 bases). The germline V gene encodes CDR1 SEHNR and CDR2 FQNEAQ (reference sequence). The germline V and J ends were trimmed by 2 bases and 0 bases, with 11 bases remaining between them. The CDR3 runs 17 residues. The DNA for the CDR3 is TGTGCCAGCAGCTTAACAGGCTTAATCTCTGGGGCCAACGTCCTGACTTTC. Encoded protein: CASSLTGLISGANVLTF.

V gene TRBV7-9 combines with J gene TRBJ2-1, with 7 bases fitting TRBD1. Unmatched junction bases numbered 6, after V lost 4 bases and J lost 6 bases. Germline V gene data show CDR1 as SEHNR and CDR2 as FQNEAQ (reference sequence). The CDR3 is made up of 14 amino acids. In nucleotides, the CDR3 is TGTGCCAGCAGCTCAACGCAGGGGGTCAATGAGCAGTTCTTC. Its translation is CASSSTQGVNEQFF.